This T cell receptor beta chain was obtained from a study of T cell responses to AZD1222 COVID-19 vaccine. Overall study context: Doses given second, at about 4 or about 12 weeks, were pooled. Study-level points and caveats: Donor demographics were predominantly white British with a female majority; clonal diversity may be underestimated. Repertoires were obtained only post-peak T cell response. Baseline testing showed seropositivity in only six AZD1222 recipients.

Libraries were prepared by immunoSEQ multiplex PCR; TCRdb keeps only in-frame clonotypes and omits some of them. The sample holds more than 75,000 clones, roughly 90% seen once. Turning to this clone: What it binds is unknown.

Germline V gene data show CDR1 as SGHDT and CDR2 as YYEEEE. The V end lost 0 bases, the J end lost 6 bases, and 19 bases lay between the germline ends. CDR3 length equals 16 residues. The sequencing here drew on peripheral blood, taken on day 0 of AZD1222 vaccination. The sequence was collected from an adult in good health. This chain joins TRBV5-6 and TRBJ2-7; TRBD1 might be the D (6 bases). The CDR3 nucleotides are TGTGCCAGCAGCTTGGTGGGCAGGGGAGCTGTGGGCGAGCAGTACTTC. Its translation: CASSLVGRGAVGEQYF.